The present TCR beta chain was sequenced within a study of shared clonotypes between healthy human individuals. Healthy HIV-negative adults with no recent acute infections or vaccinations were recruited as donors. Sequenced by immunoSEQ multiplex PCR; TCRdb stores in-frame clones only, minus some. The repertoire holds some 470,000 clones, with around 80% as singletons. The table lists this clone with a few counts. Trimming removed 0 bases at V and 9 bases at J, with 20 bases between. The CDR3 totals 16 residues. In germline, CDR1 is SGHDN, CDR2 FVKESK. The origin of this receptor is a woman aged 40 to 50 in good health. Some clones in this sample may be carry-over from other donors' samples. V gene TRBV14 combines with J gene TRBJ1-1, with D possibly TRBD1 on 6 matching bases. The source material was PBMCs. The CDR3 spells CASSQDRGGLSTKAFF. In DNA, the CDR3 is TGTGCCAGCAGCCAAGATCGAGGGGGGCTAAGTACTAAAGCTTTCTTT.